Listed below are T cell receptor beta chains from one sample, sequenced in a study of spatial heterogeneity in lung cancer. One entry per CDR3 protein results from TCRdb running MiXCR on the 5' RACE reads. The sample records under 11,000 distinct CDR3 sequences, 4.5% to 7% being singletons. Sequences were derived from PBMCs, sampled at surgery. The receptors come from a male donor with early-stage non-small cell lung cancer. Both conserved end residues are part of each CDR3. The D gene is left open where the match is weak. The size of a clone is reported for some rows only, either as once, few or many, or as a class for expanded clones.

clone_size: many
d_call: TRBD2
cdr3_length: 14
j_call: TRBJ2-2
v_call: TRBV29-1
cdr3_aa: CSVQTSGNTGELFF
cdr3_nt: TGCAGCGTCCAAACTAGCGGTAACACCGGGGAGCTGTTTTTT

clone_size: medium-sized
d_call: -
cdr3_length: 13
j_call: TRBJ1-3
v_call: TRBV2
cdr3_aa: CATPSPSGNTIYF
cdr3_nt: TGTGCCACCCCCTCGCCCTCTGGAAACACCATATATTTT

clone_size: many
d_call: TRBD1
cdr3_length: 15
j_call: TRBJ2-7
v_call: TRBV10-3
cdr3_aa: CAISDEGAGAYEQYF
cdr3_nt: TGTGCCATCAGTGATGAGGGGGCTGGGGCCTACGAGCAGTACTTC

clone_size: medium-sized
d_call: -
cdr3_length: 13
j_call: TRBJ2-7
v_call: TRBV6-5
cdr3_aa: CASSYLGNSEQYF
cdr3_nt: TGTGCCAGCAGTTACTTGGGCAACTCGGAGCAGTACTTC

clone_size: many
d_call: -
cdr3_length: 12
j_call: TRBJ1-1
v_call: TRBV28
cdr3_aa: CASSLEGRGAFF
cdr3_nt: TGTGCCAGCAGTTTAGAAGGCCGGGGAGCTTTCTTT

clone_size: many
d_call: TRBD2
cdr3_length: 15
j_call: TRBJ2-5
v_call: TRBV20-1
cdr3_aa: CSARSGGASEETQYF
cdr3_nt: TGCAGTGCTAGAAGCGGGGGGGCCTCAGAAGAGACCCAGTACTTC

clone_size: many
d_call: -
cdr3_length: 15
j_call: TRBJ2-1
v_call: TRBV7-2
cdr3_aa: CASSLEYGQHNEQFF
cdr3_nt: TGTGCCAGCAGCTTAGAGTATGGACAGCACAATGAGCAGTTCTTC

clone_size: -
d_call: -
cdr3_length: 13
j_call: TRBJ2-1
v_call: TRBV7-2
cdr3_aa: CASSLVRVNEQFF
cdr3_nt: TGTGCCAGCAGCTTAGTCAGGGTGAATGAGCAGTTCTTC

clone_size: few
d_call: -
cdr3_length: 15
j_call: TRBJ2-5
v_call: TRBV7-6
cdr3_aa: CASSLGGLRLETQYF
cdr3_nt: TGTGCCAGCAGCTTAGGAGGTCTACGGCTGGAGACCCAGTACTTC

clone_size: -
d_call: -
cdr3_length: 14
j_call: TRBJ2-7
v_call: TRBV2
cdr3_aa: CASSETGASYEQYF
cdr3_nt: TGTGCCAGCAGTGAAACGGGGGCGAGCTACGAGCAGTACTTC

clone_size: many
d_call: -
cdr3_length: 14
j_call: TRBJ2-7
v_call: TRBV2
cdr3_aa: CASSEAGYLNEQYF
cdr3_nt: TGTGCCAGCAGTGAAGCAGGGTATCTGAACGAGCAGTACTTC

clone_size: many
d_call: TRBD2
cdr3_length: 17
j_call: TRBJ2-3
v_call: TRBV7-3
cdr3_aa: CASSSRVGLAHSDTQYF
cdr3_nt: TGTGCCAGCAGCTCGAGGGTGGGACTAGCACACTCAGATACGCAGTATTTT

clone_size: many
d_call: -
cdr3_length: 16
j_call: TRBJ2-3
v_call: TRBV10-3
cdr3_aa: CAISERAGVFTDTQYF
cdr3_nt: TGTGCCATCAGTGAACGGGCAGGGGTTTTTACAGATACGCAGTATTTT